The 3 T cell receptor beta chains in this list originate from one sample, sequenced in a study of blood T cells in healthy people across ages. Sample-barcoded 5' priming and a J-beta primer mix drove a second PCR of roughly 7 to 11 cycles. Via MiXCR, TCRdb re-called the 5' RACE reads, giving one row per CDR3 protein. The sample yields around 1,500,000 distinct CDR3 sequences, over 25% seen once. The sequenced sample consisted of blood. These TCRs come from a woman aged 25-40 years in good health.

Only a few counts were recorded for this clonotype. The gene calls are TRBV3-1 and TRBJ2-5; tentatively, D is TRBD1 (5 bases). The V gene's germline CDR1 is LGHDT and CDR2 YNNKEL (reference sequence). The CDR3 covers 17 residues. The V and J ends lost 5 bases and 2 bases respectively, with 21 bases between them. CDR3 DNA: TGTGCCAGCAGCACACAGGAAGATGCGAGACTGCAAGAGACCCAGTACTTC. Its translation is CASSTQEDARLQETQYF.

Concerning this clonotype itself: At one end the junction does not follow the germline gene, possibly because of a read error. V usage is TRBV30 and J usage is TRBJ2-1; 12 bases agree with TRBD2. The CDR3 contains 15 residues. The germline CDR1 and CDR2 sequences are GTSNPN and SVGIG (reference sequence). This CDR3 reads CVWRPTSGGSNEQFF. The CDR3 region has the DNA TGTGTCTGGAGGCCAACTAGCGGGGGGAGCAATGAGCAGTTCTTC.

Concerning this clonotype: Just one base apart from a much larger clone, this may be a read error. The chain is built from TRBV12-3 or TRBV12-4 and TRBJ2-5; a possible D gene is TRBD1 (6 bases). The J call is uncertain, as TRBJ2-7 better fits the DNA end. The CDR3 contains 13 residues. The CDR3 is CAGSFATGNEQYF. CDR3 bases: TGTGCCGGCAGTTTTGCTACAGGGAACGAGCAGTACTTC.